Here is one T cell receptor (beta chain) with its context. CDR1 SNHLY and CDR2 FYNNEI come from the germline V gene. This CDR3 region has 13 residues. V lost 4 bases, J lost 0 bases, and 6 bases lay in between. The data originate from a study of blood T cell repertoires in COVID-19. Overall study: Specimens from acute and convalescent COVID-19 originated in the United States, Italy and Spain. PBMCs, B-cell-depleted T cells, or T cells were the source of the cDNA or gDNA that made up the material.

Per the original data handling: Counts of nucleated cells, estimated from reference gene primer amplification, were obtained. Measured with immunoSEQ multiplex PCR; TCRdb has only the in-frame clones, and not every one. That table gives V, J and clone size, and the DNA gave D and trimming. This table holds some 74,000 clones, about nine tenths found once. This chain uses TRBV2 with TRBJ1-1; no reliable D call. What was sequenced was peripheral blood. This receptor was identified in an elderly woman with acute or convalescent COVID-19. CDR3 sequence reads: CASSGEMNTEAFF. CDR3 DNA sequence: TGTGCCAGCAGTGGGGAGATGAACACTGAAGCTTTCTTT.